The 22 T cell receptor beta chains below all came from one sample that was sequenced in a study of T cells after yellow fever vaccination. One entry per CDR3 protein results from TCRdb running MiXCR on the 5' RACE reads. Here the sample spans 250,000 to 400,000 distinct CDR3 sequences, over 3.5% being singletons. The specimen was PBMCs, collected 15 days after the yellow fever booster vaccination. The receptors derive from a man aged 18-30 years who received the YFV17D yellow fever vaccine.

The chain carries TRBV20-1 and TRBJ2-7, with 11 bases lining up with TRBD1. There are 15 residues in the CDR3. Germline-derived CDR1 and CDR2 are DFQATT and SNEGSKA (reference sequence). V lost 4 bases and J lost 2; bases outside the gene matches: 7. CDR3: CSAITLGQGAYEQYF. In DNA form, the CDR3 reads TGCAGTGCTATAACCTTGGGACAGGGGGCCTACGAGCAGTACTTC.

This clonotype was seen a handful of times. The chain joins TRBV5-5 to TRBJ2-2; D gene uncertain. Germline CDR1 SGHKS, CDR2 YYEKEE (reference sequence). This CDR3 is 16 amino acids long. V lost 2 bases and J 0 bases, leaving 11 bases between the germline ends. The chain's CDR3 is CASSFGPGPNTGELFF. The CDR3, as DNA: TGTGCCAGCAGCTTTGGTCCAGGCCCGAACACCGGGGAGCTGTTTTTT. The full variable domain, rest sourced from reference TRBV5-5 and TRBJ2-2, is DAGVTQSPTHLIKTRGQQVTLRCSPISGHKSVSWYQQVLGQGPQFIFQYYEKEERGRGNFPDRFSARQFPNYSSELNVNALLLGDSALYLCASSFGPGPNTGELFFGEGSRLTVL.

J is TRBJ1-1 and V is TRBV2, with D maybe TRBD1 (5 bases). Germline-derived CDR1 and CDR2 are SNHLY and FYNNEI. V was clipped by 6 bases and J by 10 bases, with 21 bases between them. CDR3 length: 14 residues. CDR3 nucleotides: TGTGCCAGCAGGGGCGACAGAACCCCGTCTGGAGCTTTCTTT. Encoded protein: CASRGDRTPSGAFF. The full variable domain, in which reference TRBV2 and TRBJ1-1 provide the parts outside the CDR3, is EPEVTQTPSHQVTQMGQEVILRCVPISNHLYFYWYRQILGQKVEFLVSFYNNEISEKSEIFDDQFSVERPDGSNFTLKIRSTKLEDSAMYFCASRGDRTPSGAFFGQGTRLTVV.

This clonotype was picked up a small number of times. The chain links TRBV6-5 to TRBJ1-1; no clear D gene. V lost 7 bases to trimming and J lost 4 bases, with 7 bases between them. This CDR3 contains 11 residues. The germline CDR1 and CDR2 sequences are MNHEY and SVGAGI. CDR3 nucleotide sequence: TGTGCCAGCACCAGCCCCACTGAAGCTTTCTTT. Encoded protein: CASTSPTEAFF.

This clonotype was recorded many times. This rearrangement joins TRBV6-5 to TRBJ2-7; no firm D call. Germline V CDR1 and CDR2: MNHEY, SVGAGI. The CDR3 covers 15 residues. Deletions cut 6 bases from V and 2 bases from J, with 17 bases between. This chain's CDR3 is CASSTDARLTYEQYF. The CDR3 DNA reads TGTGCCAGCAGCACGGACGCCCGCCTGACCTACGAGCAGTACTTC.

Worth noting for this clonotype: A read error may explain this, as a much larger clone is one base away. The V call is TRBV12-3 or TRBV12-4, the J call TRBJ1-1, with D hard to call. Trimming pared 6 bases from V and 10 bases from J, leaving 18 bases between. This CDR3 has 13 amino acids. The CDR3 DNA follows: TGTGCCAGCAGCCTACGTAATTATCCTGGAGCTTTCTTT. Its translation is CASSLRNYPGAFF.

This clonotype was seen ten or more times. The CDR3 coding sequence is TGTGCCAGCAGTCCCCCAGGGGTCCCTACGCAGTATTTT. This sequence encodes CASSPPGVPTQYF. The chain uses TRBV6-6 and TRBJ2-3, with D perhaps TRBD1 (6 bases). The V gene's germline CDR1 is MNHNY and CDR2 SVGAGI (reference sequence). V shed 5 bases and J shed 8 bases, with 14 bases lying between them. The CDR3 totals 13 residues.

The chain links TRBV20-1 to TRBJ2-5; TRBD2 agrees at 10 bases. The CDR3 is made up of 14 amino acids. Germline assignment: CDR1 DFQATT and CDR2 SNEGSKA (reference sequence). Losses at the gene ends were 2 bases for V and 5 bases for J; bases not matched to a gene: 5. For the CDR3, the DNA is TGCAGTGCTAGAACTAGCGGGGCGCCGGAGACCCAGTACTTC. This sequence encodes CSARTSGAPETQYF.

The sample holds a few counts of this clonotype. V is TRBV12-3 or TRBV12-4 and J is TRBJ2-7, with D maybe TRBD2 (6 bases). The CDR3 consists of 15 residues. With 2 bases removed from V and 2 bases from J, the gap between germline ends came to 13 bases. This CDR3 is CASSLQLAETYEQYF. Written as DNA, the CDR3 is TGTGCCAGCAGTTTACAACTAGCTGAGACCTACGAGCAGTACTTC.

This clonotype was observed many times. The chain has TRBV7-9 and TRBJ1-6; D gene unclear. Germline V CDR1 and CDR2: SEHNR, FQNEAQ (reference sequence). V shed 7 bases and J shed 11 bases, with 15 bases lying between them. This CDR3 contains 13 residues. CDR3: CASTSDPGPPLHF. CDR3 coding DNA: TGTGCCAGCACATCAGACCCTGGGCCACCCCTCCACTTT.

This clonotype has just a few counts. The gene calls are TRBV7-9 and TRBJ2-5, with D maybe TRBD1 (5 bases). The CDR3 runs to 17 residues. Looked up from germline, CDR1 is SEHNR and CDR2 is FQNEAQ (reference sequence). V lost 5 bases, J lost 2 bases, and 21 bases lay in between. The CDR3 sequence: CASSTQRGSVFQETQYF. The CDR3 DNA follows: TGTGCCAGCAGCACCCAAAGGGGTTCGGTCTTTCAAGAGACCCAGTACTTC.

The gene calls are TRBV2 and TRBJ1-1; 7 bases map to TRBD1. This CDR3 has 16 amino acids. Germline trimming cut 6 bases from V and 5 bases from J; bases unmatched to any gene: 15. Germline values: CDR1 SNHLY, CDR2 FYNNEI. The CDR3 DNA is TGTGCCAGCAGGCGTACCCGGGACAGCGTTGGGACTGAAGCTTTCTTT. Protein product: CASRRTRDSVGTEAFF.

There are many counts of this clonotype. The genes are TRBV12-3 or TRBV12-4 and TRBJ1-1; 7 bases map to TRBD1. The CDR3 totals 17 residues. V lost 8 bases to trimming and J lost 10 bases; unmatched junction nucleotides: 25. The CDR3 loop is CASRTYDITGAKYGAFF. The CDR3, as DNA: TGTGCCAGCCGAACCTACGACATTACAGGGGCAAAATATGGAGCTTTCTTT.

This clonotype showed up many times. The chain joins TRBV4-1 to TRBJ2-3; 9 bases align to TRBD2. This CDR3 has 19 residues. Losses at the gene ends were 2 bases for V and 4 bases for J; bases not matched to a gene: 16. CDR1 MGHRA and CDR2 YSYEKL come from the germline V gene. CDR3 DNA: TGCGCCAGCAGCCAACCAGGGAGAAGAGGAGCGGGGGGTTCAGATACGCAGTATTTT. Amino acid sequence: CASSQPGRRGAGGSDTQYF.

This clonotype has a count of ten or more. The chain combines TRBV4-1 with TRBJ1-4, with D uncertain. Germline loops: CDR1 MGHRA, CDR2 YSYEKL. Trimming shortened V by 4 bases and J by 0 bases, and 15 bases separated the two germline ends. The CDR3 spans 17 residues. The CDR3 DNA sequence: TGCGCCAGCAGCCTTCGACCGACATACGCAACTAATGAAAAACTGTTTTTT. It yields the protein CASSLRPTYATNEKLFF.

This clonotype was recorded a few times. In DNA, the CDR3 is TGTGCCAGCAGCCAAGATAACACTGAGCAGTTCTTC. The encoded protein is CASSQDNTEQFF. The chain has TRBV14 and TRBJ2-1; D remains ambiguous. Per germline, CDR1 SGHDN and CDR2 FVKESK. V lost 0 bases, J lost 9 bases, and 6 bases lay in between. The CDR3 length is 12 residues.

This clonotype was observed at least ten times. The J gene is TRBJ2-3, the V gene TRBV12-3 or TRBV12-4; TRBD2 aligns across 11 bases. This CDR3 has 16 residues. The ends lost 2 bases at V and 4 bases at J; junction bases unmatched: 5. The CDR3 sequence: CASSLLAGGSSDTQYF. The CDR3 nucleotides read TGTGCCAGCAGTTTATTAGCGGGGGGGTCATCAGATACGCAGTATTTT.

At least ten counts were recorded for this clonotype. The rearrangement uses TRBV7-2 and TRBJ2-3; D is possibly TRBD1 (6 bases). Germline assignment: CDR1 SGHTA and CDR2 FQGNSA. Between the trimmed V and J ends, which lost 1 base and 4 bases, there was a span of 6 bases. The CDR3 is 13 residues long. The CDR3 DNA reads TGTGCCAGCAGCTTAGGACAGGCAGATACGCAGTATTTT. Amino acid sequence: CASSLGQADTQYF. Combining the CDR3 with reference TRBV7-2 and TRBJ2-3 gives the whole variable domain GAGVSQSPSNKVTEKGKDVELRCDPISGHTALYWYRQSLGQGLEFLIYFQGNSAPDKSGLPSDRFSAERTGGSVSTLTIQRTQQEDSAVYLCASSLGQADTQYFGPGTRLTVL.

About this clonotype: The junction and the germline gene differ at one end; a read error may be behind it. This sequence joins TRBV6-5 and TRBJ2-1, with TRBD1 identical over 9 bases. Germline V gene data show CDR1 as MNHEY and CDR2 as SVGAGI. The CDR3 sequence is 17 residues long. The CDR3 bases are TGTGCCAGCAGCTACTCCAGCCCGGGACAGGGTGCACATGAGCAGTTCTTC. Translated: CASSYSSPGQGAHEQFF.

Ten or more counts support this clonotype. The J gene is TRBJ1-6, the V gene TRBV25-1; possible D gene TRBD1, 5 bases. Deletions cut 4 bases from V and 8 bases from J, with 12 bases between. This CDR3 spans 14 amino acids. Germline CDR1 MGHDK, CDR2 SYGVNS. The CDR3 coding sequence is TGTGCCAGCAGTGTCGACAGCTTCGATTCACCCCTCCACTTT. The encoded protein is CASSVDSFDSPLHF.

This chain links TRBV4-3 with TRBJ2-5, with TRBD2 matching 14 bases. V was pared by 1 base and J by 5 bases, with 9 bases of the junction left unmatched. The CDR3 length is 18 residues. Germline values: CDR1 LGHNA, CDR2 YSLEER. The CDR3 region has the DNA TGCGCCAGCAGCCAAGGGACTAGCGGGGGGCTTCGATGGGAGACCCAGTACTTC. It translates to CASSQGTSGGLRWETQYF.

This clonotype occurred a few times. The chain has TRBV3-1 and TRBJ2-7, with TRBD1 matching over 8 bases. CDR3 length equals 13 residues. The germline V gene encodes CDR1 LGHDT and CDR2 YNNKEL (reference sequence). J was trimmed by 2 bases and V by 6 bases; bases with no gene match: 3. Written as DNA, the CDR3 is TGTGCCAGCAGGCAACAGGGGGCCTACGAGCAGTACTTC. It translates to CASRQQGAYEQYF.